The following is a T cell receptor beta chain sequence with its context. This sample was taken from a study of technical replicates of blood from a handful of donors. Profiled with immunoSEQ multiplex PCR; TCRdb holds only in-frame clones, not every one. This repertoire shows approximately 84,000 clones, 95% to 98% found once; its top ten account for around 0.15%. CDR3 size: 15 residues. The germline V gene encodes CDR1 KGHSH and CDR2 LQKENI. With 3 bases clipped from V and 7 bases from J, the junction kept 6 bases outside the gene matches. This sequence was found in a human donor in good health. Sample: T cells isolated from PBMCs. The chain has TRBV18 and TRBJ2-1; 10 nucleotides align to TRBD2. In DNA, the CDR3 is TGTGCCAGCTCACCTCTAGCGGGAGAGCGTAATGAGCAGTTCTTC. Amino acids: CASSPLAGERNEQFF.